This TCR beta chain was captured in a study of human T cells and chemical hapten exposure (dated by TCRdb to about 2021). For context, the study as a whole: For sensitization, 2% DPC in acetone was applied to a roughly 2 cm by roughly 2 cm area of upper inner arm skin. Patients additionally received weekly therapeutic DPC doses to the scalp throughout the roughly 25-week study period. Patch testing was done on the upper back using Finn chambers containing 0.01% DPC, and results were scored after 6 days according to International Contact Dermatitis Research Group standards. The mostly female patient cohort included alopecia areata with under or over 50% scalp involvement, alopecia totalis and alopecia universalis. The libraries were sequenced as a pool, and the TCR yield per sample differed mostly because of small variations in library volumes within the pool. Peripheral blood TCR repertoire changes were tracked in vivo in alopecia patients during primary and secondary sensitization to the hapten diphenylcyclopropenone (DPC). Blood samples were taken from patients before sensitization (week 0) and then at 2, 6 and about 24 weeks after DPC sensitization. For TCR sequencing, blood came from 25 to 35 alopecia patients at anywhere from one to four time points (pre-sensitization, 2, 6 and 24 weeks).

The germline V gene yields SQVTM for CDR1 and ANQGSEA for CDR2. Including cysteine and phenylalanine, the CDR3 has 14 amino acids. Just the 42-base CDR3 DNA is kept, in frame starting at base 1. V lost 4 bases and J lost 0 bases; the stretch between them is 13 bases long. With regard to this clonotype: Its antigen is currently not known. Base qualities are not at hand, and no much larger clone is one base apart.

Library preparation was by RACE. The reads were generated on a NextSeq 500. Library preparation attached unique molecular identifiers to individual cDNA molecules for quantitative, reproducible TCR counting. From each blood RNA sample, both TCR alpha and TCR beta chains were sequenced. The authors processed their data as follows. A median of roughly 100,000 TCRs per sample was observed, with a range of about 20,000 to 690,600. The Decombinator software suite was used to annotate V, J and CDR3 in the TCR reads. For PS versus PT1 abundance plots, all samples were subsampled to the same number of TCRs (28,000). Expanded TCRs were defined as absent before sensitization and observed at least eight times at the 2-week time point. TCRdb passed the public sequencing reads through fastp at Q25 and MiXCR, retaining productive beta sequences. Rows are combined by CDR3 protein, so each entry shows the most common genes and DNA. The V and J calls, along with clone size, are taken from TCRdb and not from the paper's own processing. Counted in this sample were about 70,000 distinct CDR3 sequences; 7.5% to 9.5% of them appeared once. The ten largest clones add up to about 3.5% of the sample.

The label giving this sample's time point can be read as: patch test 2, 6 weeks after DPC sensitization. Interpreted using the paper, the treatment or condition label stands for: therapeutic diphenylcyclopropenone sensitization with weekly scalp DPC. At every patch-test visit, the blood draw took place before the patch test was put on. To be eligible, patients had to be aged 18 to 70, diagnosed with alopecia and judged suitable for DPC therapy, while pregnant patients were excluded. Total RNA was extracted from unfractionated whole blood collected in Tempus Blood RNA tubes. General findings and caveats noted by the study authors: Patch test score correlated positively with the number of PT1 expanded TCRs, reaching significance at thresholds 8, 16 and 32 but not at 4. Repeated subsampling changed both the strength of the expansion versus patch-test correlation and the threshold at which that correlation became significant. Because every patient had alopecia, a presumed autoimmune disease, the patients' immune response might differ from that of healthy individuals. DPC sensitization did not change the number of TCRs with a frequency above 1 in 1000, and there was no evidence of changes in global repertoire structure. Significantly more large CDR3 similarity clusters were formed by expanded TCRs than by pre-sensitization or healthy control sets, consistent with antigen-driven responses.

The sample in question was whole blood, obtained in connection with sensitization to the hapten diphenylcyclopropenone (DPC). The receptor comes from a woman between 50 and 59 years old with alopecia areata. Some clones in this sample may be carry-over from other donors' samples. Recombination joined TRBV29-1 with TRBJ2-7; perhaps TRBD1 is the D gene, with 6 bases matching. The CDR3 protein sequence reads: CSVGRDTSSYEQYF. The nucleotide sequence reads as follows: TGCAGCGTTGGCCGGGACACGAGCTCCTACGAGCAGTACTTC.